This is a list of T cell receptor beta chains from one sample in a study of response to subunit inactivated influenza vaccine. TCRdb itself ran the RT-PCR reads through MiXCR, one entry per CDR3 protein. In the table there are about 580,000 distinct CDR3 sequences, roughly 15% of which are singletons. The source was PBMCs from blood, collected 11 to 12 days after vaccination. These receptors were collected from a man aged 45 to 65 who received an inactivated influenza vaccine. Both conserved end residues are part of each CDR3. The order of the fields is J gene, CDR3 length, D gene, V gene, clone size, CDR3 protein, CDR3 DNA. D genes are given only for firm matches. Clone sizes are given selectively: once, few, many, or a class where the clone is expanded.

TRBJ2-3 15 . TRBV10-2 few CASSTGRQYPDTQYF TGCGCCAGCAGTACGGGGAGGCAGTACCCAGATACGCAGTATTTT
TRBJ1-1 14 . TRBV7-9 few CASSSVQENTEAFF TGTGCCAGCAGCTCCGTACAGGAGAACACTGAAGCTTTCTTT
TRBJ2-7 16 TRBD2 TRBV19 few CASSIRSSGPGYEQYF TGTGCCAGTAGTATACGGTCTAGCGGGCCGGGCTACGAGCAGTACTTC
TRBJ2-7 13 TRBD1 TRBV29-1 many CSVVGTGTYEQYF TGCAGCGTTGTGGGGACAGGGACCTACGAGCAGTACTTC
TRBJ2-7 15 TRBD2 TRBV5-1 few CASSFDSGSAYEQYF TGCGCCAGCAGCTTTGATAGCGGGAGTGCGTACGAGCAGTACTTC
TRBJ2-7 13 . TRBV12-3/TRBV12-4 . CASSEEFTYEQYF TGTGCCAGCAGTGAGGAGTTCACCTACGAGCAGTACTTC
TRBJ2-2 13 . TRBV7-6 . CASSRAITGELFF TGTGCCAGCAGCCGGGCCATCACCGGGGAGCTGTTTTTT
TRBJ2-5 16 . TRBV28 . CASSPTGTRGRGTQYF TGTGCCAGCAGTCCGACCGGGACGCGGGGCCGTGGGACCCAGTACTTC
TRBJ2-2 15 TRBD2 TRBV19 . CASSPGRGYTGELFF TGTGCCAGCTCCCCCGGGAGGGGGTATACCGGGGAGCTGTTTTTT
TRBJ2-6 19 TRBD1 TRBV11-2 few CASSLRTGVGSAGANVLTF TGTGCCAGCAGCCTCCGGACAGGGGTGGGCTCGGCTGGGGCCAACGTCCTGACTTTC
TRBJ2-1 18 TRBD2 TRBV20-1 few CSASRTSGNRGAYNEQFF TGCAGTGCTAGTCGGACTAGCGGAAATAGGGGGGCCTACAATGAGCAGTTCTTC
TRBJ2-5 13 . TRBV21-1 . CASNEGGRETQYF TGTGCCAGCAACGAAGGGGGGAGAGAGACCCAGTACTTC
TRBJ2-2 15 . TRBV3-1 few CASSQLTGNTGELFF TGTGCCAGCAGCCAACTGACAGGGAACACCGGGGAGCTGTTTTTT
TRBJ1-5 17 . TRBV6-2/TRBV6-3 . CASTDQTDRYSNQPQHF TGTGCCAGCACAGACCAGACGGACCGTTATAGCAATCAGCCCCAGCATTTT
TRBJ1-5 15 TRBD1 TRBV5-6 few CASSLAGGVEQPQHF TGTGCCAGCAGCTTAGCAGGGGGCGTAGAGCAGCCCCAGCATTTT
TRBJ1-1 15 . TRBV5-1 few CASSLGRVSNTEAFF TGCGCCAGCAGCTTGGGCCGGGTCTCTAACACTGAAGCTTTCTTT
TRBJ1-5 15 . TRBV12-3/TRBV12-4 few CASSLVGVLDQPQHF TGTGCCAGCAGTTTAGTAGGGGTTTTGGATCAGCCCCAGCATTTT
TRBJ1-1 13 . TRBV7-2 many CASSLTSHTEAFF TGTGCCAGCAGCCTTACATCCCACACTGAAGCTTTCTTT
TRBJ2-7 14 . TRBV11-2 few CASSLLAESWEQYF TGTGCCAGCAGCTTATTAGCGGAGAGCTGGGAGCAGTACTTC
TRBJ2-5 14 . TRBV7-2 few CASSFVSSQETQYF TGTGCCAGCAGCTTTGTTTCCAGCCAAGAGACCCAGTACTTC
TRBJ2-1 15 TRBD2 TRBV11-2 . CASSWASGVYNEQFF TGTGCCAGCAGCTGGGCTAGCGGGGTCTACAATGAGCAGTTCTTC
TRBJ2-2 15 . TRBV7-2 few CASSRDVSGLGELFF TGTGCCAGCAGCCGGGACGTATCGGGCCTCGGGGAGCTGTTTTTT
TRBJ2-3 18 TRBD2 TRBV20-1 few CSARGGAGEGTSTDTQYF TGCAGTGCCCGGGGCGGGGCGGGAGAGGGGACTAGCACAGATACGCAGTATTTT
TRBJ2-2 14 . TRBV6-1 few CASSRHGPTGELFF TGTGCCAGCAGCCGACACGGCCCAACCGGGGAGCTGTTTTTT
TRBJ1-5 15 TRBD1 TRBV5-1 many CASSPGGGSNQPQHF TGCGCCAGCAGCCCAGGGGGAGGTAGCAATCAGCCCCAGCATTTT
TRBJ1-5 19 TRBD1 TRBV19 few CASSPSSGTGKYSNQPQHF TGTGCCAGTAGTCCGAGCTCCGGGACAGGTAAATATAGCAATCAGCCCCAGCATTTT
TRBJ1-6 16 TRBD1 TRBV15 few CATSRGRTGWDSPLHF TGTGCCACCAGCAGAGGTCGGACAGGGTGGGATTCACCCCTCCACTTT
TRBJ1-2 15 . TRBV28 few CASSSQLSVNYGYTF TGTGCCAGCAGTTCTCAACTCTCCGTTAACTATGGCTACACCTTC
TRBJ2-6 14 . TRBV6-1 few CASSSLSGANVLTF TGTGCCAGCAGCTCCCTTTCTGGGGCCAACGTCCTGACTTTC
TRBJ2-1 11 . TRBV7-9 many CASSRRDEQFF TGTGCCAGCAGTCGACGGGATGAGCAGTTCTTC
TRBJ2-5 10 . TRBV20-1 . CSAGLETQYF TGCAGTGCGGGGTTGGAGACCCAGTACTTC
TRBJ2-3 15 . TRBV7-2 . CASTPSGLYTDTQYF TGTGCCAGCACCCCAAGCGGGCTCTACACAGATACGCAGTATTTT